The 8 T cell receptor beta chains below were found in one sample sequenced in a study of blood T cell repertoires in COVID-19. Assay: immunoSEQ multiplex PCR; the TCRdb copy retains only in-frame clones and omits some. The sample includes around 200,000 clones, approximately 84% of them seen just once. Sequenced sample: peripheral blood. Source of these receptors: a man aged 35 to 55 with active or convalescent COVID-19.

In the case of this clone: Within the sample, other DNA sequences also encode this same CDR3. The V call is TRBV30, the J call TRBJ1-1, with 7 nucleotides matching TRBD1. Losses at the gene ends were 1 base for V and 5 bases for J; bases not matched to a gene: 1. The CDR3 consists of 12 residues. Germline lookup yields CDR1 GTSNPN and CDR2 SVGIG (reference sequence). CDR3: CAWSAGGTEAFF. DNA of the CDR3: TGTGCCTGGAGTGCAGGGGGGACTGAAGCTTTCTTT.

The V and J genes are TRBV28 and TRBJ1-5, with 7 nucleotides matching TRBD1. From germline, CDR1 is MDHEN and CDR2 SYDVKM. The CDR3 runs to 13 residues. V lost 5 bases and J lost 5; bases outside the gene matches: 3. CDR3 sequence (DNA): TGTGCCAGCAGTGACAGGGCTGATCAGCCCCAGCATTTT. Amino acid sequence: CASSDRADQPQHF.

This clone showed up just once. The CDR3 sequence is CAWTILNTEAFF. In DNA form, the CDR3 reads TGTGCCTGGACCATCCTGAACACTGAAGCTTTCTTT. The chain uses TRBV30 and TRBJ1-1; D gene ambiguous. Germline V gene data show CDR1 as GTSNPN and CDR2 as SVGIG (reference sequence). The V end was cut by 4 bases, the J end by 0 bases, with 6 bases between. The CDR3 is 12 residues long.

The chain recombines TRBV27 with TRBJ2-3; TRBD1 matches at 7 bases. The CDR3 has 14 residues. Germline loops: CDR1 MNHEY, CDR2 SMNVEV (reference sequence). Losses at the gene ends were 3 bases for V and 6 bases for J; bases not matched to a gene: 6. The CDR3 loop is CASSLTGFKDTQYF. DNA of the CDR3: TGTGCCAGCAGTTTGACAGGGTTCAAGGATACGCAGTATTTT.

The chain couples TRBV4-1 to TRBJ2-7, with 7 bases lining up with TRBD1. This CDR3 has 16 residues. J gave up 0 bases and V 3 bases, and 8 bases lay outside the gene matches. CDR1 and CDR2 from the germline V gene are MGHRA and YSYEKL. The CDR3: CASSQGDSHFSYEQYF. The CDR3 nucleotides are TGCGCCAGCAGCCAGGGGGACAGCCACTTCTCCTACGAGCAGTACTTC.

J is TRBJ1-4 and V is TRBV27; 8 bases line up with TRBD1. With V trimmed by 6 bases and J by 8 bases, 5 bases remained unmatched. CDR1 MNHEY and CDR2 SMNVEV come from the germline V gene (reference sequence). CDR3 length: 13 residues. CDR3 amino acids: CASRTGVWEKLFF. Here the CDR3 DNA reads TGTGCCAGCAGGACAGGGGTCTGGGAAAAACTGTTTTTT.

The chain couples TRBV27 to TRBJ2-2; perhaps TRBD2 as D (6 bases). The germline CDR1 and CDR2 sequences are MNHEY and SMNVEV (reference sequence). This CDR3 contains 14 residues. V was clipped by 3 bases and J by 3 bases, with 8 bases between them. The CDR3 loop is CASSLTRYTGELFF. CDR3 DNA sequence: TGTGCCAGCAGTTTGACTAGATACACCGGGGAGCTGTTTTTT.

This clone appeared once. The genes are TRBV30 and TRBJ2-3; possibly TRBD2 for D (5 bases). V dropped 3 bases and J dropped 4 bases, with 8 bases sitting between them. Germline CDR1 is GTSNPN and CDR2 is SVGIG (reference sequence). The CDR3 spans 12 residues. The DNA for the CDR3 is TGTGCCTGGAGCGAGGGATCAGATACGCAGTATTTT. It codes for CAWSEGSDTQYF.